This T cell receptor (beta chain) is from a study of shared clonotypes between healthy human individuals. Study-level points and caveats: It was anticipated that sequencing depth would influence how many clonotypes donors shared. Memory subsets generally showed lower estimated richness than naive subsets.

CD45RO-negative, CCR7-selected cells formed the naive CD8 fraction, which excluded terminally differentiated effector memory CD45RA+ cells. Note on this clone: The antigen is undetermined.

Samples underwent the assay at deep level. Under the authors' procedure: As immunoSEQ supplied junction-only sequences (without quality scores), filtering differed. Assay: immunoSEQ multiplex PCR; the TCRdb copy retains only in-frame clones and omits some. V and J calls and clone size are as listed in that table; D and trimming were resolved from the DNA. The top ten clones hold more than 1.5% of a sample with about 2,200,000 clones, 90% to 95% of them seen once. The CDR3 is 16 residues long. Germline trimming cut 6 bases from V and 0 bases from J; bases unmatched to any gene: 7. Germline values: CDR1 ENHRY, CDR2 SYGVKD.

The chain joins TRBV10-3 to TRBJ1-1, with 10 bases matching TRBD1. Sequencing used naive CD8+ T cells from PBMCs. The TCR was taken from a man aged 18 to 30 in good health. Some clones in this sample may be carry-over from other donors' samples. The CDR3 bases are TGTGCCATCAGCCCGGGACAGGGGACCTTGAACACTGAAGCTTTCTTT. It translates to CAISPGQGTLNTEAFF.